This entry features one T cell receptor beta chain sequence. The same CDR3 is also encoded by other DNA sequences in this sample. The data originate from a study of cytomegalovirus exposure and HLA in healthy donors. The approximately 120-subject validation cohort, separate from the roughly 700-subject first cohort, included the donors. Generated by immunoSEQ multiplex PCR, the TCRdb table keeps only in-frame clones and is missing some. This repertoire shows some 160,000 clones, about 88% found once; its top ten account for about 2.7%. The CDR3 loop spans 13 amino acids. V lost 1 base and J lost 3; bases outside the gene matches: 0. Germline CDR1 reads SGHKS; CDR2 reads YYEKEE (reference sequence).

Sequences were obtained from PBMCs. The chain uses TRBV5-5 and TRBJ1-1; 7 bases line up with TRBD1. This TCR came from a man aged 18 to 29 in good health and CMV-seronegative. The CDR3 DNA reads as TGTGCCAGCAGCTTGACAGGGGACACTGAAGCTTTCTTT. Encoded protein: CASSLTGDTEAFF.